Listed here are 12 T cell receptor beta chains from one sample, sequenced in a study of metastatic and nonmetastatic thyroid tumors. TCRdb re-clonotyped the PCR reads via MiXCR. This table holds 35,000 or so clones, roughly a sixth found once. Treatment of any kind had been given to no patient before thyroid surgery. The sequenced sample was blood. Every receptor here comes from a male donor with papillary thyroid cancer or a benign thyroid nodule (not recorded which). Some clones in this sample may be carry-over from other donors' samples.

This clone was detected many times. This chain joins TRBV19 and TRBJ1-1, with 8 bases matching TRBD1. This CDR3 contains 15 residues. CDR1 LNHDA and CDR2 SQIVND come from the germline V gene (reference sequence). V was pared by 5 bases and J by 4 bases, with 9 bases of the junction left unmatched. CDR3 DNA sequence: TGTGCCAGTAGTGCTCAACGACAGGGGCGCACTGAAGCTTTCTTT. This translates into CASSAQRQGRTEAFF.

In this sample, this clone turned up many times. The rearrangement links TRBV5-1 to TRBJ1-1; no clear D. CDR3 length: 13 residues. Trimming pared 4 bases from V and 1 base from J, leaving 8 bases between. CDR1 and CDR2 (germline): SGHRS, YFSETQ. CDR3 in amino acids: CASSLSWNTEAFF. Here the CDR3 DNA reads TGCGCCAGCAGCCTATCTTGGAACACTGAAGCTTTCTTT.

This clone was seen repeatedly, ten times or more. Other DNA sequences of this sample code for an identical CDR3. The chain employs TRBV4-3 and TRBJ1-2, with no clear D. CDR3 length: 15 amino acids. From germline, CDR1 is LGHNA and CDR2 YSLEER. V was shortened by 3 bases and J by 4 bases, with 15 bases between the two germline ends. The CDR3 reads CASSQVSLPGYGYTF. CDR3 coding DNA: TGCGCCAGCAGCCAGGTGTCACTTCCAGGCTATGGCTACACCTTC.

By sample share, this clone is medium-sized. V usage is TRBV6-1 and J usage is TRBJ2-7, with D possibly being TRBD1 (6 bases). The CDR3 has 14 residues. Germline CDR1 MNHNS, CDR2 SASEGT. V shed 5 bases and J shed 3 bases, with 14 bases lying between them. CDR3 coding DNA: TGTGCCAGCAGTCCAAGGGACACCAACTACGAGCAGTACTTC. Its protein product is CASSPRDTNYEQYF.

This clone was picked up many times. The V call is TRBV11-2, the J call TRBJ1-2; 9 bases map to TRBD1. Germline-derived CDR1 and CDR2 are SGHAT and FQNNGV. This CDR3 is 14 amino acids long. Unmatched junction bases numbered 11, after V lost 5 bases and J lost 10 bases. CDR3 sequence: CASSPLGGQGIYTF. Here the CDR3 DNA reads TGTGCCAGCAGCCCACTCGGAGGACAGGGGATCTACACCTTC. The full variable domain, with the rest looked up from reference TRBV11-2 and TRBJ1-2, is EAGVAQSPRYKIIEKRQSVAFWCNPISGHATLYWYQQILGQGPKLLIQFQNNGVVDDSQLPKDRFSAERLKGVDSTLKIQPAKLEDSAVYLCASSPLGGQGIYTFGSGTRLTVV.

This clone has ten or more counts. This chain uses TRBV14 with TRBJ2-5; TRBD2 matches at 7 bases. Germline trimming cut 4 bases from V and 2 bases from J; bases unmatched to any gene: 7. The CDR3 covers 15 residues. Looked up from germline, CDR1 is SGHDN and CDR2 is FVKESK. This CDR3 reads CASSRGLGRQETQYF. DNA for the CDR3: TGTGCCAGCAGCCGAGGACTAGGTCGACAAGAGACCCAGTACTTC.

This clone occurred many times. The chain recombines TRBV20-1 with TRBJ1-1; a weak D match, TRBD1 (6 bases). Looked up from germline, CDR1 is DFQATT and CDR2 is SNEGSKA (reference sequence). The CDR3 spans 13 residues. V was shortened by 5 bases and J by 4 bases, with 14 bases between the two germline ends. CDR3 nucleotides: TGCAGTGCTCCAAAAACAGGGATCACTGAAGCTTTCTTT. Its protein is CSAPKTGITEAFF.

The V call is TRBV12-3 or TRBV12-4, the J call TRBJ2-2, with D possibly being TRBD1 (5 bases). The CDR3 totals 15 residues. Trimming removed 5 bases from V and 1 base from J, with 11 bases in between. The CDR3 DNA is TGTGCCAGCAGTCCCTCCGACAGGAACACCGGGGAGCTGTTTTTT. The encoded protein is CASSPSDRNTGELFF.

On this clone: At one end, the junction sequence differs from germline, possibly due to a read error. The sample holds other DNA sequences that translate to the same CDR3. This sequence joins TRBV14 and TRBJ2-5; 8 positions agree with TRBD2. Germline CDR1 and CDR2: SGHDN and FVKESK. The CDR3 contains 15 residues. This CDR3 is CASSQVPGLVGTQYF. The CDR3, as DNA: TGTGCCAGCAGTCAAGTCCCGGGACTAGTGGGCACCCAGTACTTC. Full variable domain (missing parts from reference TRBV14 and TRBJ2-5): EAGVTQFPSHSVIEKGQTVTLRCDPISGHDNLYWYRRVMGKEIKFLLHFVKESKQDESGMPNNRFLAERTGGTYSTLKVQPAELEDSGVYFCASSQVPGLVGTQYFGPGTRLLVL.

The table lists this clone with many counts. The rearrangement joins TRBV28 to TRBJ2-1, with D unclear. V lost 2 bases to trimming and J lost 8 bases, with 16 bases between them. Germline lookup yields CDR1 MDHEN and CDR2 SYDVKM. This CDR3 is 15 amino acids long. The CDR3: CASSLAGVTAHEQFF. The CDR3 nucleotides read TGTGCCAGCAGTTTAGCCGGAGTCACCGCCCATGAGCAGTTCTTC.

This clone was observed many times. The chain links TRBV11-1 to TRBJ1-1; the D gene is possibly TRBD1 (6 bases). Germline CDR1 SGHAT, CDR2 FQDESV (reference sequence). Trimming took 1 base from V and 3 from J, leaving 18 bases between them. This CDR3 has 17 amino acids. CDR3 nucleotides: TGTGCCAGCAGCTTAGGGTCGGGGGGGCGCTTGGACACTGAAGCTTTCTTT. Encoded protein: CASSLGSGGRLDTEAFF.

This clone was recorded at least ten times. The chain combines TRBV6-1 with TRBJ2-2; 8 bases agree with TRBD2. The trim removed 7 bases at V and 1 base at J, leaving 5 bases unmatched. Germline CDR1 is MNHNS and CDR2 is SASEGT. The CDR3 has 15 residues. The CDR3 coding sequence is TGTGCCAGCACGTATCTAGCGGGGAACACCGGGGAGCTGTTTTTT. Amino acids: CASTYLAGNTGELFF.